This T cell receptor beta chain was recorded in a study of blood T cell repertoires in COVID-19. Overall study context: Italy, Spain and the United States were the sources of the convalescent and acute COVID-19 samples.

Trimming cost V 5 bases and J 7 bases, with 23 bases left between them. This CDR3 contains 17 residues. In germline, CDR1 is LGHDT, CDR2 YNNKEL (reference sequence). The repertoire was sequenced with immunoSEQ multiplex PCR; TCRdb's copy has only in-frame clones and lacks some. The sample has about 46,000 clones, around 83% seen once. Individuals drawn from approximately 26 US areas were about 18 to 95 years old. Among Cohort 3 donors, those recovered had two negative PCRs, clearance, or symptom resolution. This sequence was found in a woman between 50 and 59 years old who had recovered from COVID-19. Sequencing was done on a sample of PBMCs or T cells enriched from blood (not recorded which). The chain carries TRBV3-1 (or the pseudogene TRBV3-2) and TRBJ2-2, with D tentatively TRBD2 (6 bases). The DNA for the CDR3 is TGTGCCAGCAGCAACGTAGAGTTGAGGGGCGGGAACGGGGAGCTGTTTTTT. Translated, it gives CASSNVELRGGNGELFF.